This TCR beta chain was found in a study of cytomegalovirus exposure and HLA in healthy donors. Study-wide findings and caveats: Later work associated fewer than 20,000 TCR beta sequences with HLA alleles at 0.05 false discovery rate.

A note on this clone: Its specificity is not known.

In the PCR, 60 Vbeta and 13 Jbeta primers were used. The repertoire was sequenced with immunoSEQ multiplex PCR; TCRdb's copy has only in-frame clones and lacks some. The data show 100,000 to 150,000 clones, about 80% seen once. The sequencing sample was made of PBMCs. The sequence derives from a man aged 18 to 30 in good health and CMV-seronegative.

The CDR3 bases are TGCGCCAGCAGCCAAGATCAAGGGAGCTCCTACAATGAGCAGTTCTTC. It specifies CASSQDQGSSYNEQFF. This chain connects TRBV4-1 to TRBJ2-1, with D maybe TRBD2 (5 bases). Looked up from germline, CDR1 is MGHRA and CDR2 is YSYEKL. Trimming removed 0 bases from V and 0 bases from J, with 9 bases in between. The CDR3 is 16 amino acids.